These 32 T cell receptor beta chains were sequenced from one sample in a study of T cell responses to AZD1222 COVID-19 vaccine. TCRdb keeps only in-frame clones here, not all; method: immunoSEQ multiplex PCR. The data hold approximately 90,000 clones, with roughly 92% observed a single time. The source material was peripheral blood, sampled on day 0 of AZD1222 vaccination. These receptors were obtained from an adult in good health.

This sequence joins TRBV9 and TRBJ1-6; D unclear. This CDR3 spans 15 amino acids. CDR1 SGDLS and CDR2 YYNGEE come from the germline V gene. Trimming removed 3 bases from V and 7 bases from J, with 14 bases in between. CDR3: CASSEGRDSNSPLHF. CDR3 DNA sequence: TGTGCCAGCAGCGAGGGCAGAGATTCAAATTCACCCCTCCACTTT.

The chain combines TRBV3-1 (or the pseudogene TRBV3-2) with TRBJ1-1, with TRBD1 matching over 7 bases. This CDR3 comprises 14 residues. Germline CDR1 is LGHDT and CDR2 is YNNKEL (reference sequence). With V trimmed by 4 bases and J by 7 bases, 9 bases remained unmatched. This CDR3 reads CASSPIDRVVEAFF. CDR3 nucleotide sequence: TGTGCCAGCAGCCCGATTGACAGGGTGGTTGAAGCTTTCTTT.

This chain links TRBV4-1 with TRBJ1-6, with TRBD1 identical over 7 bases. The CDR3 loop spans 15 amino acids. Germline CDR1 and CDR2: MGHRA and YSYEKL. V lost 0 bases, J lost 10 bases, and 6 bases stayed unmatched. CDR3 loop: CASSQDSQGNSPLHF. CDR3 nucleotide sequence: TGCGCCAGCAGCCAAGATTCACAGGGGAACTCACCCCTCCACTTT.

V is TRBV28 and J is TRBJ2-3; D ambiguous. Germline-derived CDR1 and CDR2 are MDHEN and SYDVKM. The CDR3 consists of 15 residues. Trimming shortened V by 3 bases and J by 0 bases, and 10 bases separated the two germline ends. CDR3 sequence reads: CASSLAGYSTDTQYF. CDR3 nucleotides: TGTGCCAGCAGTTTGGCAGGATATAGCACAGATACGCAGTATTTT.

This sequence joins TRBV27 and TRBJ2-7; D might be TRBD1 (6 bases). The CDR3 has 16 amino acids. Germline V gene sequence: CDR1 MNHEY, CDR2 SMNVEV (reference sequence). V was clipped by 5 bases and J by 1 base, with 18 bases between them. The CDR3 nucleotides read TGTGCCAGCAGTCCGTTGGACAGAACTAAGTCCTACGAGCAGTACTTC. Amino acid sequence: CASSPLDRTKSYEQYF.

The chain recombines TRBV7-2 with TRBJ2-2, with D hard to call. The CDR3 length is 15 residues. Trimming cost V 2 bases and J 2 bases, with 9 bases left between them. Germline V gene data show CDR1 as SGHTA and CDR2 as FQGNSA. The CDR3 is CASSLKLVNTGELFF. CDR3 nucleotide sequence: TGTGCCAGCAGCTTAAAGCTAGTCAACACCGGGGAGCTGTTTTTT.

This clone turned up a few times. The chain recombines TRBV7-9 with TRBJ1-1; D is uncertain. Trimming removed 4 bases at V and 8 bases at J, with 11 bases between. Germline loops: CDR1 SEHNR, CDR2 FQNEAQ (reference sequence). The CDR3 runs to 12 residues. CDR3 residues: CASSSWAAEAFF. DNA for the CDR3: TGTGCCAGCAGCTCCTGGGCGGCAGAAGCTTTCTTT.

This clone was counted only a few times. This chain joins TRBV18 and TRBJ1-6; TRBD1 agrees at 9 bases. Germline CDR1 reads KGHSH; CDR2 reads LQKENI. The junction had 5 bases not matched to a gene; V was cut back by 3 bases and J by 11 bases. This CDR3 is built from 14 residues. This chain's CDR3 is CASSPGQGFPPLHF. CDR3 bases: TGTGCCAGCTCACCGGGACAGGGTTTCCCACCCCTCCACTTT.

The J gene is TRBJ1-3, the V gene TRBV5-8; TRBD1 matches 7 bases. V trimming: 7 bases; J trimming: 2 bases; junction bases outside the gene matches: 6. The CDR3 is made up of 14 amino acids. Germline CDR1 is SGHTS and CDR2 is YDEGEE. As DNA, the CDR3 is TGTGCCAGCGGCCCAACAGGGGCTGGAAACACCATATATTTT. It is translated as CASGPTGAGNTIYF.

V is TRBV11-1 and J is TRBJ1-1, with TRBD1 as a possible D gene (6 bases). CDR3 length: 15 residues. Looked up from germline, CDR1 is SGHAT and CDR2 is FQDESV (reference sequence). Between the trimmed V and J ends, which lost 6 bases and 4 bases, there was a span of 18 bases. CDR3 nucleotide sequence: TGTGCCAGCAGGCCATCCTACAGGGTTTCCACTGAAGCTTTCTTT. Protein product: CASRPSYRVSTEAFF. The whole variable domain, filled in from reference TRBV11-1 and TRBJ1-1, reads EAEVAQSPRYKITEKSQAVAFWCDPISGHATLYWYRQILGQGPELLVQFQDESVVDDSQLPKDRFSAERLKGVDSTLKIQPAELGDSAMYLCASRPSYRVSTEAFFGQGTRLTVV.

The genes are TRBV6-2 or TRBV6-3 and TRBJ1-1; D might be TRBD1 (6 bases). This CDR3 comprises 16 residues. CDR1 and CDR2 (germline): MNHEY, SVGEGT. Deletions cut 6 bases from V and 0 bases from J, with 17 bases between. CDR3 sequence: CASSLRTASLNTEAFF. CDR3 bases: TGTGCCAGCAGCCTTCGGACAGCCAGTCTGAACACTGAAGCTTTCTTT.

This sequence joins TRBV30 and TRBJ1-5; no reliable D call. The CDR3 consists of 15 residues. With 2 bases removed from V and 0 bases from J, the gap between germline ends came to 11 bases. The germline V gene encodes CDR1 GTSNPN and CDR2 SVGIG (reference sequence). CDR3 sequence reads: CAWSYLGTSNQPQHF. In nucleotides, the CDR3 is TGTGCCTGGAGTTATTTGGGCACTAGCAATCAGCCCCAGCATTTT.

The chain links TRBV5-6 to TRBJ1-1, with a tentative D call TRBD1 (5 bases). The V gene lost 1 base and the J gene lost 5 bases, with 12 bases spanning the gap. Germline lookup yields CDR1 SGHDT and CDR2 YYEEEE. There are 14 residues in the CDR3. As DNA, the CDR3 is TGTGCCAGCAGCTTGCCAGGGAGGGAAACTGAAGCTTTCTTT. Its protein product is CASSLPGRETEAFF.

J is TRBJ1-3 and V is TRBV19; no clear D. Germline CDR1 is LNHDA and CDR2 is SQIVND (reference sequence). V lost 3 bases and J 0 bases, leaving 12 bases between the germline ends. This CDR3 has 16 amino acids. In DNA form, the CDR3 reads TGTGCCAGTAGTATCCGGGAACCTCTCTCTGGAAACACCATATATTTT. It encodes CASSIREPLSGNTIYF.

The rearrangement joins TRBV5-1 to TRBJ2-5; D is unresolved. Trimming left V 5 bases short and J 5 bases short, with 10 bases between. Germline V gene lookup returns CDR1 SGHRS and CDR2 YFSETQ. The CDR3 spans 12 residues. CDR3 region: CASRVSMETQYF. CDR3 in DNA: TGCGCCAGCAGGGTTAGTATGGAGACCCAGTACTTC. Variable domain in full (rest from reference TRBV5-1 and TRBJ2-5): KAGVTQTPRYLIKTRGQQVTLSCSPISGHRSVSWYQQTPGQGLQFLFEYFSETQRNKGNFPGRFSGRQFSNSRSEMNVSTLELGDSALYLCASRVSMETQYFGPGTRLLVL.

The V and J genes are TRBV24-1 and TRBJ2-1; D gene uncertain. This CDR3 spans 12 amino acids. Trimming cost V 4 bases and J 2 bases, with 2 bases left between them. Per germline, CDR1 KGHDR and CDR2 SFDVKD. CDR3 DNA sequence: TGTGCCACCAGTGAGACCTACAATGAGCAGTTCTTC. This codes for CATSETYNEQFF.

The chain couples TRBV6-5 to TRBJ2-7; 8 nucleotides match TRBD1. The CDR3 has 13 amino acids. V lost 6 bases and J lost 3; bases outside the gene matches: 4. Looked up from germline, CDR1 is MNHEY and CDR2 is SVGAGI. The CDR3, as DNA: TGTGCCAGCAGCGACAGGGGCCTCTACGAGCAGTACTTC. It translates to CASSDRGLYEQYF.

The rearrangement joins TRBV3-1 (or the pseudogene TRBV3-2) to TRBJ2-7; D ambiguous. V gave up 0 bases and J gave up 3 bases, with 9 bases separating them. Germline V lookup: CDR1 LGHDT, CDR2 YNNKEL (reference sequence). This CDR3 is 14 amino acids long. CDR3 DNA sequence: TGTGCCAGCAGCCAAGATGCCTTAAACTACGAGCAGTACTTC. The encoded protein is CASSQDALNYEQYF.

The chain has TRBV5-6 and TRBJ1-5; TRBD1 aligns across 7 bases. Germline CDR1 SGHDT, CDR2 YYEEEE. The CDR3 has 16 residues. Germline trimming cut 4 bases from V and 3 bases from J; bases unmatched to any gene: 10. The CDR3 nucleotides are TGTGCCAGCAGCGGGGCCAGGGGGACGGTCAATCAGCCCCAGCATTTT. This gives the protein CASSGARGTVNQPQHF.

The chain employs TRBV12-3 or TRBV12-4 and TRBJ1-2; D gene uncertain. V was pared by 3 bases and J by 4 bases, with 9 bases between. There are 13 residues in the CDR3. The CDR3 loop is CASSFVLGYGYTF. In DNA form, the CDR3 reads TGTGCCAGCAGTTTTGTCCTGGGCTATGGCTACACCTTC.

The chain recombines TRBV7-2 with TRBJ1-2; D perhaps matches TRBD1 (6 bases). CDR3 length equals 14 residues. V lost 2 bases to trimming and J lost 8 bases, with 15 bases between them. Germline lookup yields CDR1 SGHTA and CDR2 FQGNSA. The CDR3 DNA sequence: TGTGCCAGCAGCTTAATCGCGGCAGGGGTCGGCTACACCTTC. Encoded protein: CASSLIAAGVGYTF.

The gene calls are TRBV14 and TRBJ2-3, with a weak D call TRBD2 (7 bases). V lost 0 bases and J lost 4, with 17 bases in between. From germline, CDR1 is SGHDN and CDR2 FVKESK. This CDR3 spans 17 amino acids. The CDR3 spells CASSQDYSWGGPDTQYF. The CDR3 coding sequence is TGTGCCAGCAGCCAAGACTACTCTTGGGGGGGCCCAGATACGCAGTATTTT.

The chain carries TRBV10-3 and TRBJ1-5, with D uncertain. Per the germline V gene, CDR1 is ENHRY and CDR2 is SYGVKD. Trimming shortened V by 4 bases and J by 4 bases, and 5 bases separated the two germline ends. The CDR3 length is 12 residues. The CDR3 protein is CAISGQNQPQHF. In nucleotides, the CDR3 is TGTGCCATCAGTGGGCAGAATCAGCCCCAGCATTTT.

The chain has TRBV2 and TRBJ2-1, with TRBD2 matching over 7 bases. After removal of 4 bases from V and 4 bases from J, the junction contained 4 bases not matched to a gene. Per germline, CDR1 SNHLY and CDR2 FYNNEI. The CDR3 sequence is 14 residues long. The chain's CDR3 is CASSVSGGYNEQFF. The CDR3 DNA is TGTGCCAGCAGTGTTTCGGGGGGTTACAATGAGCAGTTCTTC.

The chain's CDR3 is CASSRGGGYTF. CDR3 bases: TGTGCCAGCAGCCGTGGGGGTGGCTACACCTTC. The J gene is TRBJ1-2, the V gene TRBV3-1 (or the pseudogene TRBV3-2), with a tentative D call TRBD1 (5 bases). Germline values: CDR1 LGHDT, CDR2 YNNKEL (reference sequence). V lost 4 bases and J lost 7, with 7 bases in between. This CDR3 contains 11 residues.

The chain employs TRBV3-1 (or the pseudogene TRBV3-2) and TRBJ2-7; D is unclear. The germline V gene encodes CDR1 LGHDT and CDR2 YNNKEL (reference sequence). There are 15 residues in the CDR3. V was cut by 0 bases and J by 1 base, with 10 bases left in between. For the CDR3, the DNA is TGTGCCAGCAGCCAAGATTGCGGACCATCCTACGAGCAGTACTTC. It yields the protein CASSQDCGPSYEQYF.

V is TRBV4-1 and J is TRBJ2-3; possibly TRBD1 or TRBD2 for D (5 bases each). The CDR3 spans 16 residues. Germline V gene lookup returns CDR1 MGHRA and CDR2 YSYEKL. V was cut by 1 base and J by 0 bases, with 11 bases left in between. Here the CDR3 reads CASSQVGTPSTDTQYF. The CDR3 DNA is TGCGCCAGCAGCCAAGTGGGGACCCCTAGCACAGATACGCAGTATTTT.

The chain uses TRBV29-1 and TRBJ1-1; 9 bases fit TRBD1. The germline CDR1 and CDR2 sequences are SQVTM and ANQGSEA. J was trimmed by 1 base and V by 7 bases; bases with no gene match: 1. The CDR3 length is 12 residues. This chain's CDR3 is CSGGQGNTEAFF. Written as DNA, the CDR3 is TGCAGCGGGGGACAGGGGAACACTGAAGCTTTCTTT.

The V call is TRBV3-1 (or the pseudogene TRBV3-2), the J call TRBJ1-1; no clear D gene. Germline V gene data show CDR1 as LGHDT and CDR2 as YNNKEL (reference sequence). This CDR3 is built from 13 residues. V was pared by 4 bases and J by 1 base, with 7 bases between. The CDR3, as DNA: TGTGCCAGCAGCCTATTGACGAACACTGAAGCTTTCTTT. The encoded protein is CASSLLTNTEAFF.

This chain's CDR3 is CAWNRQGGTYEQYF. CDR3 DNA: TGTGCCTGGAACCGACAGGGAGGTACATACGAGCAGTACTTC. The chain couples TRBV30 to TRBJ2-7, with a weak D call TRBD1 (7 bases). The germline V and J ends were trimmed by 4 bases and 4 bases, with 17 bases remaining between them. The CDR3 is 14 amino acids. Germline lookup yields CDR1 GTSNPN and CDR2 SVGIG (reference sequence).

The chain recombines TRBV4-2 with TRBJ1-5; weak D call: TRBD1 (5 bases). Germline values: CDR1 LGHNA, CDR2 YNFKEQ. The CDR3 is 15 residues long. V was clipped by 0 bases and J by 4 bases, with 10 bases between them. CDR3 sequence: CASSQDQGSNQPQHF. For the CDR3, the DNA is TGTGCCAGCAGCCAAGATCAGGGAAGTAATCAGCCCCAGCATTTT.

The CDR3 DNA reads as TGCGCCAGCAGTGAGAGAGGGAGCTCCTACAATGAGCAGTTCTTC. It specifies CASSERGSSYNEQFF. The chain employs TRBV10-1 and TRBJ2-1, with D possibly being TRBD2 (5 bases). The CDR3 totals 15 residues. In germline, CDR1 is WNHNN, CDR2 SYGVQD (reference sequence). V dropped 2 bases and J dropped 0 bases, with 8 bases sitting between them.